This T cell receptor beta chain was recovered during a study of blood T cell repertoires in COVID-19. Repertoires were generated with immunoSEQ multiplex PCR, while TCRdb's copy carries only in-frame clones and drops some. Of about 230,000 clones in the sample, 89% were seen once. The germline CDR1 and CDR2 sequences are SNHLY and FYNNEI. Trimming at V came to 6 bases and at J to 0 bases, leaving 3 bases not matched to a gene. This CDR3 is 15 amino acids long. This clone appeared once. The chain recombines TRBV2 with TRBJ2-3, with 10 bases that match TRBD2. The origin of this receptor is a woman aged 25-40 years with acute COVID-19. Sequenced material: PBMCs or T cells enriched from blood (not recorded which). CDR3 sequence reads: CASSLLAGSTDTQYF. The CDR3 coding sequence is TGTGCCAGCAGCCTACTAGCGGGGAGCACAGATACGCAGTATTTT.